Listed here are 2 T cell receptor beta chains from one sample, sequenced in a study of early T cells in non-severe SARS-CoV-2 infection. TCRdb re-analysed the 5' RACE reads in MiXCR, keeping a single row per CDR3 protein. The sample lists tens of thousands of distinct CDR3 sequences, more than 12% occurring once. Sequenced material: whole blood. The receptors here all came from an adult who was a healthcare worker with PCR-confirmed SARS-CoV-2 infection or an uninfected control (not recorded which).

V is TRBV24-1 and J is TRBJ2-1, with a weak D call TRBD1 (5 bases). The CDR3 consists of 13 residues. The germline CDR1 and CDR2 sequences are KGHDR and SFDVKD. V lost 7 bases and J 8 bases, leaving 14 bases between the germline ends. This CDR3 reads CATRRTGGDEQFF. The CDR3 nucleotides are TGTGCCACCAGGCGAACAGGTGGGGATGAGCAGTTCTTC.

The chain is built from TRBV12-3 or TRBV12-4 and TRBJ2-5; no firm D call. CDR3 length: 11 residues. V lost 5 bases and J 5 bases, leaving 6 bases between the germline ends. As DNA, the CDR3 is TGTGCCAGCAGTAATCTGGAGACCCAGTACTTC. It specifies CASSNLETQYF.